This T cell receptor beta chain was sequenced in a study of fetal regulatory T cell absence and autoimmunity (dated by TCRdb to between 2016 and 2019). Context from the whole study: Exocrine pancreas autoimmunity was observed in the IPEX patients in the absence of clinical diabetes.

Genomic DNA, about 2-3 ug, was extracted from umbilical cord blood or frozen pancreas using the DNeasy Blood and Tissue Kit. The cysteine opens and the phenylalanine closes a CDR3 of 16 amino acids. Kept here is only the CDR3 DNA, which spans 48 bases and is read in frame from base 1. The junction shows trimming of 6 bases on V and 3 bases on J, and the gene matches do not reach 11 bases of it. The germline V gene yields KGHSH for CDR1 and LQKENI for CDR2. In the case of this clone: What this receptor recognizes is not known. No much larger clonotype is one base removed from it; base qualities were not supplied.

On the immunoSEQ human TCRbeta survey platform, TCRbeta CDR3 regions were amplified and barcoded with a two-step multiplex PCR. Sequencing of the libraries was done on Illumina instruments, and IgH was sequenced in parallel from the same samples. Per the authors' processing: To remove PCR and sequencing errors, raw reads were filtered against IMGT V, D, J definitions and grouped with a nearest-neighbor algorithm. Clones were defined as identical nucleotide sequences, and differential abundance between tissues was assessed by per-clone Fisher exact tests with a pFDR threshold of p<0.01. Clones whose frequencies were too low for statistical inference were excluded by a minimum inclusion filter of 10 in either sample. Pairwise clonal comparisons used the immunoSEQ Analyzer, and gene family usage was assessed with IMGT tools. TCRdb retrieved this table from immuneACCESS and kept in-frame rearrangements only. Not all clones are present; in checked studies, unresolved V genes account for under half, and no reason is known for the remainder. The V and J calls and clone size were taken over from that table, and D and trimming were inferred from the DNA. This sample gives some 46,000 clones in total; about 79% of them show up just once. Together, the top ten hold 0.35% to 0.45% of the sample.

The research as a whole found: TRB gene family usage was broadly similar between cord blood and pancreas, resembling published neonatal and adult repertoires. The oligoclonal enrichment was interpreted as support for antigen-driven autoimmunity in the pancreas before birth in IPEX syndrome. Significant oligoclonal enrichment of the TCR compartment was observed in pancreas versus cord blood, with some top clones enriched more than 90-fold.

The receptor was derived from a newborn boy with IPEX syndrome. The V and J genes are TRBV18 and TRBJ2-3, with TRBD1 matching 8 junction bases. Sequenced: cord blood. The bases are TGTGCCAGCTCTCCCCGACAGGGGTTTAGGACAGATACGCAGTATTTT. This is translated as CASSPRQGFRTDTQYF.